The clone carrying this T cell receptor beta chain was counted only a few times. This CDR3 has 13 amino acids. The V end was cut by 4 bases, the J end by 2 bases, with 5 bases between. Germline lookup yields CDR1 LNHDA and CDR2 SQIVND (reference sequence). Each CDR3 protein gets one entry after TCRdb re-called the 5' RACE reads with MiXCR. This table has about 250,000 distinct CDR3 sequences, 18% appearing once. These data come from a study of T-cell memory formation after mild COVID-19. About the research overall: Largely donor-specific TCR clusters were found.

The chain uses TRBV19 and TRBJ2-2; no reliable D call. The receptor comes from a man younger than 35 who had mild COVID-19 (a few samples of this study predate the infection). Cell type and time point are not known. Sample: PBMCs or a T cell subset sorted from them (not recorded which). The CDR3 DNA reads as TGTGCCAGTAGTAACTACAACACCGGGGAGCTGTTTTTT. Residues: CASSNYNTGELFF.